These 4 T cell receptor beta chains came from one sample sequenced in a study of CD8 T cells in Susac syndrome. Random-hexamer reverse transcription was applied to about 0.45 to 1 ug RNA. Using its own MiXCR run on the immunoSEQ multiplex PCR reads, TCRdb lists one record per CDR3 protein. There are over 150,000 distinct CDR3 sequences in the sample; over 90% occur only once, and 0.085% to 0.1% lies in the top ten. Sequencing was done on a sample of CD4+ T cells from PBMCs. These receptors were collected from a human donor with Susac syndrome.

The chain carries TRBV24-1 and TRBJ2-3; 11 nucleotides agree with TRBD2. From germline, CDR1 is KGHDR and CDR2 SFDVKD. This CDR3 is built from 16 residues. V was pared by 4 bases and J by 8 bases, with 10 bases of the junction left unmatched. The CDR3 spells CATSDPGLAVDGTQYF. In nucleotides, the CDR3 is TGTGCCACCAGTGACCCGGGACTAGCGGTAGATGGTACGCAGTATTTT.

The chain links TRBV20-1 to TRBJ2-1; TRBD2 is a possible D gene (6 bases). Germline values: CDR1 DFQATT, CDR2 SNEGSKA (reference sequence). The V end was cut by 4 bases, the J end by 4 bases, with 17 bases between. This CDR3 is built from 15 residues. The CDR3 DNA reads as TGCAGTGCTAAGAATGGGCGGGACCCTTACAATGAGCAGTTCTTC. It yields the protein CSAKNGRDPYNEQFF.

The gene calls are TRBV3-1 and TRBJ2-3; D is uncertain. Germline loops: CDR1 LGHDT, CDR2 YNNKEL (reference sequence). Deletions cut 1 base from V and 7 bases from J, with 6 bases between. The CDR3 runs 12 residues. For the CDR3, the DNA is TGTGCCAGCAGCCAAGGTCAAAATACGCAGTATTTT. It translates to CASSQGQNTQYF.

This chain connects TRBV6-6 to TRBJ2-7, with 10 positions matching TRBD2. Trimming at V came to 7 bases and at J to 5 bases, leaving 8 bases not matched to a gene. The CDR3 covers 14 residues. Germline CDR1 reads MNHNY; CDR2 reads SVGAGI (reference sequence). The DNA of the CDR3 is TGTGCCAGCATCAAGATAGCGGGGGGCCACGAGCAGTACTTC. Encoded protein: CASIKIAGGHEQYF.